This TCR beta chain stems from a study of T cell responses to AZD1222 COVID-19 vaccine. General study results and limits: Every sample of the repertoires postdated the peak T cell response. Mapped onto spike, vaccine-associated CD4 TCRs spanned it and were dominant at 160-218 and 743-854. The donor group comprised mostly white British people and more females; the analysis possibly underestimated clonal diversity.

In regard to this clone: Its antigen is undetermined.

TCRdb keeps only in-frame clones here, not all; method: immunoSEQ multiplex PCR. The sample lists 150,000 to 180,000 clones, 80% to 90% occurring once. The sequences come from peripheral blood, collected on day 0 of MenACWY control vaccination. This TCR was recovered from an adult in good health.

In DNA form, the CDR3 reads TGTGCCACCAGCAGAAACGCAGGCAGCGGTGAAAAACTGTTTTTT. Translated, it gives CATSRNAGSGEKLFF. The chain uses TRBV15 and TRBJ1-4; D gene uncertain. V was cut by 2 bases and J by 7 bases, with 14 bases left in between. Germline V gene lookup returns CDR1 LNHNV and CDR2 YYDKDF (reference sequence). The CDR3 totals 15 residues.